Below are 17 T cell receptor beta chains sequenced from a single sample in a study of OX40 agonist ivuxolimab in advanced cancers. Profiled with immunoSEQ multiplex PCR; TCRdb holds only in-frame clones, not every one. The data contain about 70,000 clones, 85% to 90% of them seen just once; the ten biggest clones take up 2.5% to 3.5%. The material was CD4+ or CD8+ T cells sorted from blood, obtained in a trial of the OX40 agonist ivuxolimab. These receptors came from an adult with an advanced solid tumor such as melanoma, head and neck, liver or kidney cancer.

With regard to this clone: In the same sample, other DNA sequences code for this CDR3. This chain uses TRBV5-5 with TRBJ1-2; 7 bases match TRBD1. Unmatched junction bases numbered 1, after V lost 2 bases and J lost 6 bases. The CDR3 has 12 amino acids. The germline V gene encodes CDR1 SGHKS and CDR2 YYEKEE (reference sequence). CDR3 protein: CASSLDRDGYTF. The DNA for the CDR3 is TGTGCCAGCAGCTTAGACAGGGATGGCTACACCTTC.

V usage is TRBV5-1 and J usage is TRBJ2-1; D not certain. Germline CDR1 and CDR2: SGHRS and YFSETQ. Trimming shortened V by 0 bases and J by 4 bases, and 8 bases separated the two germline ends. The CDR3 covers 14 residues. The CDR3 DNA reads TGCGCCAGCAGCTTGGGGTCTTCTTACAATGAGCAGTTCTTC. Residues: CASSLGSSYNEQFF.

This chain joins TRBV28 and TRBJ2-3, with TRBD2 as a possible D gene (6 bases). Germline V gene lookup returns CDR1 MDHEN and CDR2 SYDVKM. The CDR3 covers 15 residues. The V end was cut by 8 bases, the J end by 3 bases, with 18 bases between. DNA of the CDR3: TGTGCCAGCCGAACCGCGGGGATACTTACAGATACGCAGTATTTT. Residues: CASRTAGILTDTQYF.

The rearrangement uses TRBV5-1 and TRBJ2-7; perhaps TRBD2 as D (5 bases). Germline CDR1 SGHRS, CDR2 YFSETQ. V was shortened by 0 bases and J by 0 bases, with 10 bases between the two germline ends. This CDR3 has 15 residues. The CDR3, as DNA: TGCGCCAGCAGCTTGGACGGGGTAAGCTCCTACGAGCAGTACTTC. Protein: CASSLDGVSSYEQYF.

The chain joins TRBV19 to TRBJ1-5; D not resolved. V was cut by 5 bases and J by 1 base, with 12 bases left in between. The CDR3 is made up of 15 amino acids. CDR1 is LNHDA and CDR2 is SQIVND in the germline V gene (reference sequence). The CDR3 reads CASSPRGVSNQPQHF. The CDR3 coding sequence is TGTGCCAGTAGTCCTCGAGGAGTGAGCAATCAGCCCCAGCATTTT.

This clone was picked up one time. The rearrangement uses TRBV27 and TRBJ1-4, with 8 bases matching TRBD1. V lost 3 bases to trimming and J lost 4 bases; unmatched junction nucleotides: 4. The CDR3 is made up of 15 amino acids. CDR1 is MNHEY and CDR2 is SMNVEV in the germline V gene (reference sequence). CDR3 loop: CASSFRGLDNEKLFF. The CDR3 DNA reads as TGTGCCAGCAGTTTCAGGGGGCTTGATAATGAAAAACTGTTTTTT.

The rearrangement joins TRBV5-4 to TRBJ2-1; no clear D. Germline-derived CDR1 and CDR2 are SGHNT and YYREEE (reference sequence). The CDR3 extends over 13 amino acids. V lost 4 bases, J lost 3 bases, and 8 bases lay in between. The CDR3 reads CASSMTGYNEQFF. DNA of the CDR3: TGTGCCAGCAGCATGACCGGCTACAATGAGCAGTTCTTC. The whole variable domain, remainder taken from reference TRBV5-4 and TRBJ2-1, is ETGVTQSPTHLIKTRGQQVTLRCSSQSGHNTVSWYQQALGQGPQFIFQYYREEENGRGNFPPRFSGLQFPNYSSELNVNALELDDSALYLCASSMTGYNEQFFGPGTRLTVL.

The chain is built from TRBV10-2 and TRBJ2-3; D possibly corresponds to TRBD2 (6 bases). Per the germline V gene, CDR1 is WSHSY and CDR2 is SAAADI. This CDR3 is 14 amino acids long. V was cut by 4 bases and J by 2 bases, with 10 bases left in between. CDR3 region: CASSVGGPTDTQYF. The CDR3 DNA reads as TGCGCCAGCAGTGTGGGAGGTCCCACAGATACGCAGTATTTT.

The chain employs TRBV11-2 and TRBJ2-1; 7 nucleotides line up with TRBD2. This CDR3 has 15 amino acids. CDR1 and CDR2 (germline): SGHAT, FQNNGV. The V gene end was trimmed by 5 bases and the J gene end by 0 bases; junction bases not matched to a gene: 4. This chain's CDR3 is CASSPGGSSYNEQFF. As DNA, the CDR3 is TGTGCCAGCAGCCCCGGGGGGAGCTCCTACAATGAGCAGTTCTTC.

This sequence joins TRBV15 and TRBJ2-4, with D possibly being TRBD2 (6 bases). The CDR3 consists of 14 residues. V lost 2 bases to trimming and J lost 8 bases, with 13 bases between them. CDR1 LNHNV and CDR2 YYDKDF come from the germline V gene (reference sequence). CDR3 protein: CATSRQGLEDIQYF. The CDR3 region has the DNA TGTGCCACCAGCAGACAGGGACTTGAAGACATTCAGTACTTC.

The chain is built from TRBV6-1 and TRBJ2-5; D is perhaps TRBD1 (5 bases). CDR1 is MNHNS and CDR2 is SASEGT in the germline V gene. The CDR3 runs to 13 residues. The V end was cut by 4 bases, the J end by 5 bases, with 11 bases between. The CDR3 nucleotides read TGTGCCAGCAGTGCCAGGGAAGGCGAGACCCAGTACTTC. As protein: CASSAREGETQYF.

The chain recombines TRBV6-1 with TRBJ2-1; TRBD1 aligns across 9 bases. Germline-derived CDR1 and CDR2 are MNHNS and SASEGT. The ends lost 3 bases at V and 5 bases at J; junction bases unmatched: 5. The CDR3 is 15 amino acids. The CDR3 bases are TGTGCCAGCAGTGACCGGGACAGGGTGAACAATGAGCAGTTCTTC. Residues: CASSDRDRVNNEQFF.

The CDR3 reads CASSQARTGALAKNIQYF. The CDR3 DNA reads as TGCGCCAGCAGCCAAGCTAGGACAGGGGCCCTAGCCAAAAACATTCAGTACTTC. The chain joins TRBV4-1 to TRBJ2-4; 9 bases are shared with TRBD1. CDR1 and CDR2 from the germline V gene are MGHRA and YSYEKL. Losses at the gene ends were 1 base for V and 0 bases for J; bases not matched to a gene: 7. The CDR3 loop spans 18 amino acids.

This chain joins TRBV13 and TRBJ2-7, with TRBD2 matching 7 bases. This CDR3 region has 14 residues. V lost 7 bases and J lost 0; bases outside the gene matches: 6. Germline CDR1 and CDR2: PRHDT and FYEKMQ (reference sequence). The DNA of the CDR3 is TGTGCCAGCACCCGAGGCGGGAGCTCCTACGAGCAGTACTTC. Encoded protein: CASTRGGSSYEQYF.

The genes are TRBV10-1 and TRBJ2-3, with a tentative D call TRBD2 (6 bases). Germline V gives CDR1 WNHNN, CDR2 SYGVQD (reference sequence). The CDR3 extends over 15 amino acids. Trimming took 4 bases from V and 1 from J, leaving 12 bases between them. CDR3: CASSGGVAGTDTQYF. CDR3 in DNA: TGCGCCAGCAGTGGGGGGGTAGCGGGCACAGATACGCAGTATTTT.

In its sample, this clone was seen once. This chain connects TRBV27 to TRBJ2-1; TRBD2 might be the D (6 bases). Germline loops: CDR1 MNHEY, CDR2 SMNVEV (reference sequence). Deletions cut 3 bases from V and 2 bases from J, with 8 bases between. This CDR3 has 14 amino acids. CDR3 loop: CASSFGGPYNEQFF. CDR3 nucleotides: TGTGCCAGCAGTTTCGGGGGACCCTACAATGAGCAGTTCTTC.

The chain is built from TRBV5-1 and TRBJ2-7, with D possibly TRBD2 on 6 matching bases. Germline CDR1 and CDR2: SGHRS and YFSETQ. CDR3 size: 15 residues. With 2 bases removed from V and 0 bases from J, the gap between germline ends came to 12 bases. CDR3 nucleotides: TGCGCCAGCAGCTTTGGTAGCGGTAGCTCCTACGAGCAGTACTTC. Translating it yields CASSFGSGSSYEQYF.